This TCR beta chain emerged from a study of cytomegalovirus exposure and HLA in healthy donors. Study information: The 95 to 150 validation repertoires used the same platform as the approximately 700 first-cohort repertoires, a later analysis reported.

Notes on this clone: The antigen is not known.

The study's findings and limits: Cytomegalovirus-associated status was assigned to about 160 TCR beta chains.

With 3 bases clipped from V and 10 bases from J, the junction kept 12 bases outside the gene matches. The CDR3 runs to 16 residues. Germline CDR1 SQVTM, CDR2 ANQGSEA. Sequencing was performed with immunoSEQ multiplex PCR; in TCRdb, only in-frame clones are kept and a portion is missing. The data hold 130,000 to 150,000 clones, with approximately 86% observed a single time. This rearrangement joins TRBV29-1 to TRBJ2-1; 13 bases line up with TRBD2. This receptor was identified in a woman under 30 in good health and CMV-seropositive. The sample comprised PBMCs. This chain's CDR3 is CSVEGSGLAGRWEQFF. DNA of the CDR3: TGCAGCGTTGAGGGTTCGGGACTAGCGGGACGGTGGGAGCAGTTCTTC.